This TCR beta chain was sequenced in a study of CD8 T cells in ankylosing spondylitis. The study, taken as a whole, reports: Disease-associated clones were reportedly significantly overrepresented in matched ankylosing spondylitis synovial fluid.

The germline CDR1 and CDR2 sequences are LGHDT and YNNKEL (reference sequence). The CDR3 has 14 residues. Trimming cost V 2 bases and J 7 bases, with 11 bases left between them. Quantitative molecular-barcoded 5'-RACE generated the TCR beta libraries. TCRdb used MiXCR to reprocess the 5' RACE reads, holding one entry per CDR3 protein. Altogether about 140,000 distinct CDR3 sequences are present, 7% to 8% being singletons, with the ten largest covering approximately 13%. This clonotype has ten or more counts. Its antigen is not known. The material sequenced was blood, either unsorted or a sorted T cell fraction (not recorded which). This TCR derives from a female donor with ankylosing spondylitis or in good health (not recorded which). The chain employs TRBV3-1 and TRBJ2-2; D is possibly TRBD1 or TRBD2 (5 bases each). In DNA, the CDR3 is TGTGCCAGCAGCCAAAGAGAGGGGAACGGGGAGCTGTTTTTT. Protein: CASSQREGNGELFF.